Presented here are 15 T cell receptor beta chains from one specimen sequenced in a study of CD8 T cells in ankylosing spondylitis. Each CDR3 protein gets one entry after TCRdb re-called the 5' RACE reads with MiXCR. Of just under 350,000 distinct CDR3 sequences detected, over 12% appear once; the ten largest clones hold 1.1%. Sequences were obtained from blood, either unsorted or a sorted T cell fraction (not recorded which). These receptors were taken from a male donor with ankylosing spondylitis or in good health (not recorded which).

The V call is TRBV3-1, the J call TRBJ1-2; no definite D call. This CDR3 has 11 residues. Germline CDR1 reads LGHDT; CDR2 reads YNNKEL (reference sequence). V was shortened by 1 base and J by 8 bases, with 5 bases between the two germline ends. The CDR3 coding sequence is TGTGCCAGCAGCCAAGGGATCGGCTACACCTTC. This gives the protein CASSQGIGYTF.

This clonotype was detected a few times. The chain recombines TRBV24-1 with TRBJ2-3; D could derive from TRBD1 or TRBD2 (5 bases each). V lost 5 bases to trimming and J lost 2 bases, with 7 bases between them. Germline V gene sequence: CDR1 KGHDR, CDR2 SFDVKD. The CDR3 covers 13 residues. The CDR3 nucleotides are TGTGCCACCAGTGCTGGGACCACAGATACGCAGTATTTT. This encodes CATSAGTTDTQYF.

The chain joins TRBV15 to TRBJ1-1; 7 bases fit TRBD1. With V trimmed by 2 bases and J by 1 base, 4 bases remained unmatched. The CDR3 is 15 residues long. Germline V gene lookup returns CDR1 LNHNV and CDR2 YYDKDF (reference sequence). The CDR3: CATSRLGTENTEAFF. The CDR3 DNA sequence: TGTGCCACCAGCAGATTGGGGACAGAGAACACTGAAGCTTTCTTT. Using reference TRBV15 and TRBJ1-1 for the parts outside the CDR3, the full variable domain is DAMVIQNPRYQVTQFGKPVTLSCSQTLNHNVMYWYQQKSSQAPKLLFHYYDKDFNNEADTPDNFQSRRPNTSFCFLDIRSPGLGDTAMYLCATSRLGTENTEAFFGQGTRLTVV.

J is TRBJ2-7 and V is TRBV20-1; TRBD2 matches 7 bases. The J segment lost 3 bases and the V segment lost 0 bases, leaving 8 bases of the junction unmatched. CDR1 is DFQATT, CDR2 SNEGSKA, per germline (reference sequence). CDR3 length: 15 residues. The CDR3 loop reads CSARDVQRGNYEQYF. CDR3 bases: TGCAGTGCTAGAGATGTCCAGCGGGGAAACTACGAGCAGTACTTC.

The table lists this clonotype with a few counts. This chain uses TRBV5-1 with TRBJ2-1; 11 nucleotides agree with TRBD1. V lost 5 bases, J lost 6 bases, and 10 bases stayed unmatched. Germline values: CDR1 SGHRS, CDR2 YFSETQ. The CDR3 sequence is 16 residues long. CDR3 DNA: TGCGCCAGCAGACCTCCCTCCGGGACAGGGGGCAATGAGCAGTTCTTC. Amino acids: CASRPPSGTGGNEQFF.

The gene calls are TRBV28 and TRBJ2-5; 7 nucleotides agree with TRBD2. V trimming: 11 bases; J trimming: 1 base; junction bases outside the gene matches: 13. CDR3 length: 15 residues. Germline V gene lookup returns CDR1 MDHEN and CDR2 SYDVKM. CDR3: CASSPSGLPQETQYF. The CDR3 DNA sequence: TGTGCCTCCTCCCCTAGCGGCTTACCCCAAGAGACCCAGTACTTC. Full variable domain (rest looked up from reference TRBV28 and TRBJ2-5): DVKVTQSSRYLVKRTGEKVFLECVQDMDHENMFWYRQDPGLGLRLIYFSYDVKMKEKGDIPEGYSVSREKKERFSLILESASTNQTSMYLCASSPSGLPQETQYFGPGTRLLVL.

The genes are TRBV18 and TRBJ1-2; maybe TRBD1 (5 bases). CDR3 length equals 13 residues. The germline V gene encodes CDR1 KGHSH and CDR2 LQKENI. The ends were cut back, 2 bases at V and 6 bases at J, with 10 bases in the middle. DNA of the CDR3: TGTGCCAGCTCACCAGGGGCCCCAAATGGCTACACCTTC. Amino acid sequence: CASSPGAPNGYTF.

The rearrangement links TRBV5-5 to TRBJ1-5; TRBD1 aligns across 7 bases. The CDR3 contains 14 residues. Trimming cost V 4 bases and J 7 bases; bases outside gene matches: 8. Germline V gives CDR1 SGHKS, CDR2 YYEKEE (reference sequence). CDR3 DNA sequence: TGTGCCAGCAGCCCAGACAGGGTAGACCAGCCCCAGCATTTT. Translated: CASSPDRVDQPQHF.

This clonotype was found a few times. This chain links TRBV6-5 with TRBJ1-6; 10 nucleotides line up with TRBD1. The CDR3 is 19 amino acids. V dropped 0 bases and J dropped 2; count of bases not matched to a gene: 7. The germline CDR1 and CDR2 sequences are MNHEY and SVGAGI. The CDR3 loop reads CASSYSGGTGATYNSPLHF. In DNA, the CDR3 is TGTGCCAGCAGTTACTCAGGGGGGACAGGGGCCACCTATAATTCACCCCTCCACTTT.

As for this clonotype: This may arise from a read error, as a much more abundant clone is one base away. CDR3 coding DNA: TGTGCCAGCAGGGACAGGGGGAACTATGGCTACACCTTC. Translation gives CASRDRGNYGYTF. The genes are TRBV12-3 or TRBV12-4 and TRBJ1-2; 10 nucleotides agree with TRBD1. This CDR3 comprises 13 residues. The junction had 0 bases not matched to a gene; V was cut back by 6 bases and J by 2 bases.

The sample holds a few counts of this clonotype. The chain couples TRBV7-9 to TRBJ2-1; the match to TRBD1 covers 9 bases. Trimming removed 5 bases from V and 7 bases from J; junction bases left unmatched: 6. Looked up from germline, CDR1 is SEHNR and CDR2 is FQNEAQ (reference sequence). This CDR3 is 14 amino acids long. For the CDR3, the DNA is TGTGCCAGCAGCACAACAGGGGGCGGGAATGAGCAGTTCTTC. Translated: CASSTTGGGNEQFF.

This sequence joins TRBV6-1 and TRBJ2-7; the D call may be TRBD1 or TRBD2 (5 bases each). Germline-derived CDR1 and CDR2 are MNHNS and SASEGT. The V end lost 4 bases, the J end lost 2 bases, and 15 bases lay between the germline ends. The CDR3 spans 15 residues. The CDR3 protein is CASSARRQGPYEQYF. The CDR3 nucleotides are TGTGCCAGCAGTGCTCGCCGGCAGGGACCCTACGAGCAGTACTTC.

The sample holds a few counts of this clonotype. J is TRBJ2-3 and V is TRBV5-1; maybe TRBD2 (5 bases). Germline CDR1 and CDR2: SGHRS and YFSETQ. Deletions cut 4 bases from V and 4 bases from J, with 16 bases between. This CDR3 comprises 15 residues. The CDR3 bases are TGCGCCAGCAGCAAGATTGGGAGTGGCGCAGATACGCAGTATTTT. It specifies CASSKIGSGADTQYF. Combining the CDR3 with reference TRBV5-1 and TRBJ2-3 gives the whole variable domain KAGVTQTPRYLIKTRGQQVTLSCSPISGHRSVSWYQQTPGQGLQFLFEYFSETQRNKGNFPGRFSGRQFSNSRSEMNVSTLELGDSALYLCASSKIGSGADTQYFGPGTRLTVL.

Written as DNA, the CDR3 is TGTGCCACCAGCAGAGATCGCGACGAGCAGTACTTC. It specifies CATSRDRDEQYF. This chain joins TRBV15 and TRBJ2-7; the D is unclear. V was shortened by 0 bases and J by 5 bases, with 5 bases between the two germline ends. Germline V gene lookup returns CDR1 LNHNV and CDR2 YYDKDF (reference sequence). The CDR3 runs to 12 residues.

Details on this clonotype: A read error is possible here, since a much larger clone lies one base away. The V gene is TRBV5-1, the J gene TRBJ2-2; D uncertain. The CDR3 contains 15 residues. V shed 1 base and J shed 0 bases, with 7 bases lying between them. CDR1 SGHRS and CDR2 YFSETQ come from the germline V gene. CDR3 sequence reads: CASSLSSANTGELFF. DNA of the CDR3: TGCGCCAGCAGCTTGTCCAGCGCGAACACCGGGGAGCTGTTTTTT.